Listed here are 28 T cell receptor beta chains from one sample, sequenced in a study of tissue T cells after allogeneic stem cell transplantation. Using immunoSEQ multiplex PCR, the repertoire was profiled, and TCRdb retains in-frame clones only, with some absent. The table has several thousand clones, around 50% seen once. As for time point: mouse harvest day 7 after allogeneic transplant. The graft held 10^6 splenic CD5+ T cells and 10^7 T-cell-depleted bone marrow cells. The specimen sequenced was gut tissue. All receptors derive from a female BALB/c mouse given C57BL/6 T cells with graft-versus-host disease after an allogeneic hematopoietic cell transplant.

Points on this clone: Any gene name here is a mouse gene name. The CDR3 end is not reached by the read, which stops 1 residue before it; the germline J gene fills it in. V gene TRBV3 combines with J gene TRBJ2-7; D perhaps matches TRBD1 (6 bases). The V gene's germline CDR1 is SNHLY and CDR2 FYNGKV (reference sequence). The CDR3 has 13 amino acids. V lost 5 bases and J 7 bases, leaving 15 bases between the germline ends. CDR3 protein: CASSPQQGREQYF. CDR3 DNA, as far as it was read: TGTGCCAGCAGCCCTCAGCAGGGGAGGGAACAGTAC.

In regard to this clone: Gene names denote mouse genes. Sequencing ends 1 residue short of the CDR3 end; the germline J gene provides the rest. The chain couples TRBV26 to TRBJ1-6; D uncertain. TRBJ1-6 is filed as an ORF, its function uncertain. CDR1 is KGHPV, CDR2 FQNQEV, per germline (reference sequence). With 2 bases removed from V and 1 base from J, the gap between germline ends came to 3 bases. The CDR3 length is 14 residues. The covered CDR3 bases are TGTGCCAGCAGTCTGGAGTCCTATAATTCGCCCCTCTAC. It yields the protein CASSLESYNSPLY. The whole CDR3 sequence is CASSLESYNSPLYF.

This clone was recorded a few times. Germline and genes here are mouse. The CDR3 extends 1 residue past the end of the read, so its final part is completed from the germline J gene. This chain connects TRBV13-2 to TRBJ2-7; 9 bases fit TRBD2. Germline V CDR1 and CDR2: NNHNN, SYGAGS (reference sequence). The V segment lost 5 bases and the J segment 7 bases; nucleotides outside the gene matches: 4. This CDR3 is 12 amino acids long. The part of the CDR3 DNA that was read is TGTGCCAGCGGAGGGGACTGGGACGAACAGTAC. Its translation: CASGGDWDEQY. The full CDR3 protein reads CASGGDWDEQYF.

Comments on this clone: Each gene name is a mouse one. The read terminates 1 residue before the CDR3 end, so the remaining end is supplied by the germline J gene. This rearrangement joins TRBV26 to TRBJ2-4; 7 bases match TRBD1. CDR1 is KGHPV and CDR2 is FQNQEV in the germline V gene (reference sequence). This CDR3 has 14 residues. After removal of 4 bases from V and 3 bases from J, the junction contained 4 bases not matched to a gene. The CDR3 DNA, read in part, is TGTGCCAGCAGTCCCCGGGACAGACAAAACACCTTGTAC. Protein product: CASSPRDRQNTLY. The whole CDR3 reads CASSPRDRQNTLYF.

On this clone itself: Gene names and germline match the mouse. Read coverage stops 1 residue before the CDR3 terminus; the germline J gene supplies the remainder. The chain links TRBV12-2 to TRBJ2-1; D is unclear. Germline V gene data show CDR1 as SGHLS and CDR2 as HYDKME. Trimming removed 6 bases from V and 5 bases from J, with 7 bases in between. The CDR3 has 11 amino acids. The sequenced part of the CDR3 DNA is TGTGCCAGCCCTCCAAATGCTGAGCAGTTC. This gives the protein CASPPNAEQF. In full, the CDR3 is CASPPNAEQFF.

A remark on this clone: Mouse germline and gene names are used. The covered CDR3 bases are TGTGCCAGCGGTGATGCAGGGGGACAGCACACCGGGCAGCTCTAC. Its translation: CASGDAGGQHTGQLY. The full CDR3 reads CASGDAGGQHTGQLYF. The chain is built from TRBV13-2 and TRBJ2-2, with 7 bases matching TRBD1. The read ends 1 residue before the CDR3 terminus; that terminus is restored from the germline J gene. V shed 0 bases, J shed 3 bases, and the junction held 5 bases outside the gene matches. The CDR3 extends over 16 amino acids. The germline CDR1 and CDR2 sequences are NNHNN and SYGAGS (reference sequence).

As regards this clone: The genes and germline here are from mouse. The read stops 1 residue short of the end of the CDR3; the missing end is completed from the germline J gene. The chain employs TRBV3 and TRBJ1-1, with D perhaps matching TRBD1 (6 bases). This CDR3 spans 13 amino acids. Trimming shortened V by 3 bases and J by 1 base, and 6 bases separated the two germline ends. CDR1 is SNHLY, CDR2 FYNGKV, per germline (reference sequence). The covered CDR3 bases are TGTGCCAGCAGCTTGACAGGAAACACAGAAGTCTTC. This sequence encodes CASSLTGNTEVF. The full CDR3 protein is CASSLTGNTEVFF.

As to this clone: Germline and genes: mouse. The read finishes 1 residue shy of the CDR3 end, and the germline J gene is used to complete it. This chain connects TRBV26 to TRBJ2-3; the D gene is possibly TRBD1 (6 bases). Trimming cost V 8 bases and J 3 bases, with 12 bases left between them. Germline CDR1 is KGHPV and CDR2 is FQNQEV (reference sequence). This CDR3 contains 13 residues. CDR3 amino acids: CASGMRGAETLYF. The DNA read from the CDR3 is TGTGCCAGCGGGATGAGGGGGGCAGAAACGCTGTAT.

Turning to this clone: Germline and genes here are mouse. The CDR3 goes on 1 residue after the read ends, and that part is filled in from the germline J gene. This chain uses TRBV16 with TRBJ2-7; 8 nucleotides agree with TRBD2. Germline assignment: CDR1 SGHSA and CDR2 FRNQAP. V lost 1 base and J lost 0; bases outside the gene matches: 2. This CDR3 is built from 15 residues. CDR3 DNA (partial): TGTGCAAGCAGCTTAGCGCTGGGGGGCTCCTATGAACAGTAC. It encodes CASSLALGGSYEQY. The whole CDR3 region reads CASSLALGGSYEQYF.

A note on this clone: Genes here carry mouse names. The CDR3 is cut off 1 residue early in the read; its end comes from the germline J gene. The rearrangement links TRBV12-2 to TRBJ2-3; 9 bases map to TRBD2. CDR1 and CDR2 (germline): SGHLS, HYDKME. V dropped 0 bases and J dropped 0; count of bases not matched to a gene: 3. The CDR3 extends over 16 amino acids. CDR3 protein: CASSLDWGGSAETLYF. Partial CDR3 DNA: TGTGCCAGCTCTCTCGATTGGGGGGGCAGTGCAGAAACGCTGTAT.

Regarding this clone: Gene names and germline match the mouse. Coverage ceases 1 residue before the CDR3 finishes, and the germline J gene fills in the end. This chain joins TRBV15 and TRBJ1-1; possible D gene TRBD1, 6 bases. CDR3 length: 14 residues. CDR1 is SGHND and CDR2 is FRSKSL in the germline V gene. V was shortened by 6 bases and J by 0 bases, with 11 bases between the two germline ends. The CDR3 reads CASSRDTSNTEVFF. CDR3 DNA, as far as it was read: TGTGCCAGCAGCAGGGACACCTCAAACACAGAAGTCTTC.

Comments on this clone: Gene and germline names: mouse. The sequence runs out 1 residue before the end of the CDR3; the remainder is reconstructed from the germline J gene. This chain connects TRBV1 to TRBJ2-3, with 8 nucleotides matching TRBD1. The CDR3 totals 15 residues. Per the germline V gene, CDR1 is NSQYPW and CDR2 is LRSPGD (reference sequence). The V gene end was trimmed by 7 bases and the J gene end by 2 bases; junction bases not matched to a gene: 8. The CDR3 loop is CTCTLRGRVAETLYF. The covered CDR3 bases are TGCACCTGCACCCTCAGGGGGCGGGTTGCAGAAACGCTGTAT.

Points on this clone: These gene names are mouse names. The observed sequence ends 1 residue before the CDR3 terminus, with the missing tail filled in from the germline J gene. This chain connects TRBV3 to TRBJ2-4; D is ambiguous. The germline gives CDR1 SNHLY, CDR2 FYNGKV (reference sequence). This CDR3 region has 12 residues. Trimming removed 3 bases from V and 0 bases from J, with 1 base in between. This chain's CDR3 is CASSFSQNTLYF. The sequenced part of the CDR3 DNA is TGTGCCAGCAGCTTTAGTCAAAACACCTTGTAC.

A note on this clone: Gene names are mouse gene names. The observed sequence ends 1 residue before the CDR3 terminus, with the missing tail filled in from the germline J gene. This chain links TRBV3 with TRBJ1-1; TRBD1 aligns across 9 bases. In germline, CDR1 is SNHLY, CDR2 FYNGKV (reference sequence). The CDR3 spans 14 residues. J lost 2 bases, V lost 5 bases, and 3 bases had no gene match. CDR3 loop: CASSADRGNTEVFF. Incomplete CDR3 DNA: TGTGCCAGCAGCGCGGACAGGGGTAACACAGAAGTCTTC.

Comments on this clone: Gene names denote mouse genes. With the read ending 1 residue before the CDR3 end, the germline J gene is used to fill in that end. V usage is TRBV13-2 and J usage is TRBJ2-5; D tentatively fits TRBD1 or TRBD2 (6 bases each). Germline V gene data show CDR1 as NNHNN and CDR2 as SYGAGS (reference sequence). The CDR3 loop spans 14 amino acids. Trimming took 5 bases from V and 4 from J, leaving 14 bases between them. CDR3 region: CASGPGAQEDTQYF. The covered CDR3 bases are TGTGCCAGCGGCCCGGGGGCGCAGGAAGACACCCAGTAC.

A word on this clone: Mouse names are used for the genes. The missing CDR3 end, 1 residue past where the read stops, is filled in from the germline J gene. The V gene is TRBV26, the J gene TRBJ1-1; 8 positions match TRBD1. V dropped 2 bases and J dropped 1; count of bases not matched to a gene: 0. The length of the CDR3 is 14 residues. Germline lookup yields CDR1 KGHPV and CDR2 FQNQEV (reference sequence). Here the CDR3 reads CASSLDRGNTEVFF. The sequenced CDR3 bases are TGTGCCAGCAGTCTGGACAGGGGAAACACAGAAGTCTTC.

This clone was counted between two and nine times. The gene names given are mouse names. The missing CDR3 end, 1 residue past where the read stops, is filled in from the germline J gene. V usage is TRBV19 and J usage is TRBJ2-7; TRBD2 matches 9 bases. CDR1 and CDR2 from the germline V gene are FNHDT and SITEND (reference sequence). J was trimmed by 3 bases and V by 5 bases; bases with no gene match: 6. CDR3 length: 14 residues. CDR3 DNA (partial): TGTGCCAGCAGCGACGACTGGGGGCTCTATGAACAGTAC. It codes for CASSDDWGLYEQY. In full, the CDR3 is CASSDDWGLYEQYF.

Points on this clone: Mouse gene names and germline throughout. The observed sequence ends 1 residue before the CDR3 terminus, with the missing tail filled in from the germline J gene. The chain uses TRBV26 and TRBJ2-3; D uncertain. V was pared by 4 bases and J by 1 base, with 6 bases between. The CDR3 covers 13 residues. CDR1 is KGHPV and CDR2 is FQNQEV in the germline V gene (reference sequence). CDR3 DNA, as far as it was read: TGTGCCAGCAGTCCCACGGGTGCAGAAACGCTGTAT. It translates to CASSPTGAETLY. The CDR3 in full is CASSPTGAETLYF.

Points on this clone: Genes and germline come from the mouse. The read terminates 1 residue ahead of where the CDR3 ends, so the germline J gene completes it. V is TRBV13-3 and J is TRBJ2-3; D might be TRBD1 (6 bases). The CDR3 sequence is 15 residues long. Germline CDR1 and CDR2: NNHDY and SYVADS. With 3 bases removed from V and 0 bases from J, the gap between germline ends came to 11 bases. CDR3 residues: CASSVGQISAETLYF. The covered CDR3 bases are TGTGCCAGCAGTGTGGGACAAATTAGTGCAGAAACGCTGTAT.

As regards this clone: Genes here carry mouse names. CDR3: CASSDRGEVFF. CDR3 bases read: TGTGCCAGCAGTGACAGGGGAGAAGTCTTC. The V gene is TRBV13-1, the J gene TRBJ1-1; perhaps TRBD1 as D (6 bases). The read terminates 1 residue before the CDR3 end, so the remaining end is supplied by the germline J gene. The length of the CDR3 is 11 residues. From germline, CDR1 is NSHNY and CDR2 SYGAGN. The germline V and J ends were trimmed by 2 bases and 7 bases, with 6 bases remaining between them.

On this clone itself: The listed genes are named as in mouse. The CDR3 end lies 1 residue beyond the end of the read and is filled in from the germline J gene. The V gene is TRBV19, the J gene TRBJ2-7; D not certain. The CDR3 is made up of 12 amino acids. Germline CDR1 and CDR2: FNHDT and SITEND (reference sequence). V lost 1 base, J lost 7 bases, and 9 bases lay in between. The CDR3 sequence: CASSISGREQYF. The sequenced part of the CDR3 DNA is TGTGCCAGCAGTATATCGGGGAGGGAACAGTAC.

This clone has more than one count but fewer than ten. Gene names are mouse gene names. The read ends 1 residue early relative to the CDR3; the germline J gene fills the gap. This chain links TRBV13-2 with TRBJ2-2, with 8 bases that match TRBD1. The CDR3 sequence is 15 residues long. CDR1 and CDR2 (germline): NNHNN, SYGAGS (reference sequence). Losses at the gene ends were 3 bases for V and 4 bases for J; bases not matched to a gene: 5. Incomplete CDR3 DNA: TGTGCCAGCGGTGGGACAGGGAGCGGCACCGGGCAGCTCTAC. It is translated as CASGGTGSGTGQLY. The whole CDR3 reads CASGGTGSGTGQLYF.

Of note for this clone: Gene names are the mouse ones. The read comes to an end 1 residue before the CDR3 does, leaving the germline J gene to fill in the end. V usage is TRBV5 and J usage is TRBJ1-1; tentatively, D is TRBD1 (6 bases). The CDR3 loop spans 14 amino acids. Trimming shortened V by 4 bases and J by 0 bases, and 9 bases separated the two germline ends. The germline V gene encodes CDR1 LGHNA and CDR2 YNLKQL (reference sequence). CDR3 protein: CASSPGHSNTEVFF. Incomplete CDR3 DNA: TGTGCCAGCAGCCCGGGACACTCAAACACAGAAGTCTTC.

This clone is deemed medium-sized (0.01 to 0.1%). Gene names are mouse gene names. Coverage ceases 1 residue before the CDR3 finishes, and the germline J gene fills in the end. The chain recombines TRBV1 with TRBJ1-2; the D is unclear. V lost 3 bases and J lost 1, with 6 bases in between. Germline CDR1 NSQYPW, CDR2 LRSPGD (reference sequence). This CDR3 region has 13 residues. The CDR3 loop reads CTCSASKNSDYTF. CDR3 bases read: TGCACCTGCAGTGCGTCAAAAAACTCCGACTACACC.

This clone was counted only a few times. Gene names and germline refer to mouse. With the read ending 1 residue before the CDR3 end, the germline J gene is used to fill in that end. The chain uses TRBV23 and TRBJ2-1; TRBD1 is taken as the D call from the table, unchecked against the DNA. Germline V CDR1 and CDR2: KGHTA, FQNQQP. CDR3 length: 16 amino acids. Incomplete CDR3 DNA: TGCTCCAGCAGTCAACCGGACAGGGGGCCCTATGCTGAGCAGTTC. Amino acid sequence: CSSSQPDRGPYAEQF. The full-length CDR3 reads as CSSSQPDRGPYAEQFF.

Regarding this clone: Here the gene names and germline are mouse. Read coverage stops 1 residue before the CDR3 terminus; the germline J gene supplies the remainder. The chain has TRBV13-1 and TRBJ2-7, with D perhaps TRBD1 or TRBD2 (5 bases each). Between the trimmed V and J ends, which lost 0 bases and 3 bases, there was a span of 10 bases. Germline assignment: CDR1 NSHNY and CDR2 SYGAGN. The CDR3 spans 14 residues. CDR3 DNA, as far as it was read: TGTGCCAGCAGTGATGGCCGGGGGTTCTATGAACAGTAC. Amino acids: CASSDGRGFYEQY. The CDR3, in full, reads CASSDGRGFYEQYF.

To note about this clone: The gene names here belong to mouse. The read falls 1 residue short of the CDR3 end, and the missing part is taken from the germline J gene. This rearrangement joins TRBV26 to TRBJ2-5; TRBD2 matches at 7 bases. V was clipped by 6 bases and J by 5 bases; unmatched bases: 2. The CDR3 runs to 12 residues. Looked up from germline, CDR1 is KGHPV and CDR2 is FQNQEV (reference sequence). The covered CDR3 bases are TGTGCCAGCAGGTTGGGGGGAGACACCCAGTAC. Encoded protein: CASRLGGDTQY. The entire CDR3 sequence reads CASRLGGDTQYF.

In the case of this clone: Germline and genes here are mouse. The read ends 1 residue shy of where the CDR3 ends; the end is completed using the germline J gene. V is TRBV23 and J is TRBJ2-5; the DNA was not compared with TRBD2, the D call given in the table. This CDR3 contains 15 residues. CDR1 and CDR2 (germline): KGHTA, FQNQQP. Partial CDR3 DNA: TGCTCCAGCAGTCCCCGACTGGCTGGCCAAGACACCCAGTAC. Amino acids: CSSSPRLAGQDTQY. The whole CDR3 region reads CSSSPRLAGQDTQYF.